This paragraph reports one T cell receptor (beta chain). The sample is drawn from a study of blood T cell repertoires in COVID-19. Study-level background: Donors in the United States, Italy and Spain gave samples during acute or convalescent COVID-19.

TCRdb's copy holds only in-frame clones and misses some; the assay was immunoSEQ multiplex PCR. The table shows 100,000 to 150,000 clones, with roughly 88% occurring only once. CDR3 length equals 16 residues. The V gene end was trimmed by 4 bases and the J gene end by 10 bases; junction bases not matched to a gene: 12. Germline CDR1 reads MRHNA; CDR2 reads SNTAGT. This clonotype originated in a man aged 50 to 60 with acute or convalescent COVID-19. This chain links TRBV6-4 with TRBJ2-1; 11 positions match TRBD2. Sequenced input: peripheral blood. The CDR3, as DNA: TGTGCCAGCAGTGCAATGACTAGCGGGGCCTTAGGGGAGCAGTTCTTC. Amino acids: CASSAMTSGALGEQFF.